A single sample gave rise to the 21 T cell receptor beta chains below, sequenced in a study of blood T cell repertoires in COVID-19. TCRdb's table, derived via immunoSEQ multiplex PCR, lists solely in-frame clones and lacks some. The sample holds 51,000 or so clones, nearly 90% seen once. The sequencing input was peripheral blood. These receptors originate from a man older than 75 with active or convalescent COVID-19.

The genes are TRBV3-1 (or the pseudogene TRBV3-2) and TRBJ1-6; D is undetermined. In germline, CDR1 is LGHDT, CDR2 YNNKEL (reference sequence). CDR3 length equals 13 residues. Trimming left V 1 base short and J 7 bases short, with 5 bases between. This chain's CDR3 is CASSQGGNSPLHF. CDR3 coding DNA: TGTGCCAGCAGCCAAGGCGGAAATTCACCCCTCCACTTT.

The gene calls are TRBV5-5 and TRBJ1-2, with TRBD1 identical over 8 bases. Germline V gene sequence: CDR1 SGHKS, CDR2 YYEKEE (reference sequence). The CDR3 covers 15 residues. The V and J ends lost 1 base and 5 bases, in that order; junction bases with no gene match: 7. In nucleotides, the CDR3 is TGTGCCAGCAGCTTGAGCACCGGGACAGGATATGGCTACACCTTC. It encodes CASSLSTGTGYGYTF.

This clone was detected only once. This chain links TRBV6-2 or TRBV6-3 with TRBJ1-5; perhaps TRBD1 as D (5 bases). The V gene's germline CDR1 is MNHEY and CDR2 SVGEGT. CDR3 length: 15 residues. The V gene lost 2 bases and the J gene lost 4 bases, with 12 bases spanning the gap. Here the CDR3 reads CASSYRGGPNQPQHF. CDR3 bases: TGTGCCAGCAGTTACCGGGGGGGTCCAAATCAGCCCCAGCATTTT.

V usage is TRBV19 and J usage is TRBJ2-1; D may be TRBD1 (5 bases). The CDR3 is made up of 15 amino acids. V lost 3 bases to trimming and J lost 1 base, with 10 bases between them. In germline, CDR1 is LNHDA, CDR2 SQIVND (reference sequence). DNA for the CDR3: TGTGCCAGTAGTATGTCAGGGAATTCCTACAATGAGCAGTTCTTC. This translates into CASSMSGNSYNEQFF.

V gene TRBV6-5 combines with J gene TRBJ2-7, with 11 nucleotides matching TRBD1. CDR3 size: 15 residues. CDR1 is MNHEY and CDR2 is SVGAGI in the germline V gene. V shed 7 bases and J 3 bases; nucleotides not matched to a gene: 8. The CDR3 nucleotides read TGTGCCAGCAACCCAGGGACAGGGGGAAACTACGAGCAGTACTTC. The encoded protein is CASNPGTGGNYEQYF.

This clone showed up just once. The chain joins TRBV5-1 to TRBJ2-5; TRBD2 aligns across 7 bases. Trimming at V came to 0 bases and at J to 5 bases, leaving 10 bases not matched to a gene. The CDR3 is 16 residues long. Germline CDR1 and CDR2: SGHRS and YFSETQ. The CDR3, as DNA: TGCGCCAGCAGCTTGGGGTCTAGCGGTACGGGTGAGACCCAGTACTTC. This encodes CASSLGSSGTGETQYF. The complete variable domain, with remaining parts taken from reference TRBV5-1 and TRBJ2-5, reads KAGVTQTPRYLIKTRGQQVTLSCSPISGHRSVSWYQQTPGQGLQFLFEYFSETQRNKGNFPGRFSGRQFSNSRSEMNVSTLELGDSALYLCASSLGSSGTGETQYFGPGTRLLVL.

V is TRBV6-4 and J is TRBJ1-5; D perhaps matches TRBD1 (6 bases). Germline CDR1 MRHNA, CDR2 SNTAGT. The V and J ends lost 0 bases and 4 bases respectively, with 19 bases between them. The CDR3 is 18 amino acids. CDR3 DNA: TGTGCCAGCAGTGACTCGAGGGGGTGGGGACGGCTAAATCAGCCCCAGCATTTT. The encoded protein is CASSDSRGWGRLNQPQHF.

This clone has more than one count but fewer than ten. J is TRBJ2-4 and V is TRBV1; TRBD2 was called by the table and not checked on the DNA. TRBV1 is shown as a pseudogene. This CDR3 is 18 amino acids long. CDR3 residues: CTSSQDLGRGRGKNIQYF. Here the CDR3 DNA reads TGCACCAGCAGCCAAGATCTTGGGAGGGGGAGAGGCAAAAACATTCAGTACTTC.

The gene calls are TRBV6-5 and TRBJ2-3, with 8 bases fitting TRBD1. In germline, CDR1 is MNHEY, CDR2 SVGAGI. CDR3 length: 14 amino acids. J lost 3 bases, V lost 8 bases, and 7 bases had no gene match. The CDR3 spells CASLPGGRTDTQYF. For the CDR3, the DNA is TGTGCCAGCCTCCCAGGGGGCAGAACAGATACGCAGTATTTT.

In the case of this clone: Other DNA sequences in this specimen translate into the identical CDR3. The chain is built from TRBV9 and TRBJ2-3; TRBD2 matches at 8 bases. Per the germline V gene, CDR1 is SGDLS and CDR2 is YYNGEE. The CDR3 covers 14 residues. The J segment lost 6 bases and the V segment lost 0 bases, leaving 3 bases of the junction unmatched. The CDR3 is CASSVVSGGDTQYF. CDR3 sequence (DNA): TGTGCCAGCAGCGTAGTCTCGGGAGGGGATACGCAGTATTTT.

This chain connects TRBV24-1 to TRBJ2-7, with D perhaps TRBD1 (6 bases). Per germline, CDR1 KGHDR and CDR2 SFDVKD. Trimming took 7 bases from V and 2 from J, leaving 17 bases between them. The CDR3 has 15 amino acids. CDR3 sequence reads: CATRGETDSAYEQYF. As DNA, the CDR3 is TGTGCCACCAGGGGGGAAACGGACAGTGCCTACGAGCAGTACTTC.

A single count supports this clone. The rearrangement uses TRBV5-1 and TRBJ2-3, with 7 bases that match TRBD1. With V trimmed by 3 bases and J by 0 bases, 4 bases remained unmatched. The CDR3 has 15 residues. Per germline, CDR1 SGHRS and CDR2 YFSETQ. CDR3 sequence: CASSSGGQSTDTQYF. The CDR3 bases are TGCGCCAGCAGCTCAGGGGGACAGAGCACAGATACGCAGTATTTT. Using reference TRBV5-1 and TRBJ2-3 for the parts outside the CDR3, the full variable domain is KAGVTQTPRYLIKTRGQQVTLSCSPISGHRSVSWYQQTPGQGLQFLFEYFSETQRNKGNFPGRFSGRQFSNSRSEMNVSTLELGDSALYLCASSSGGQSTDTQYFGPGTRLTVL.

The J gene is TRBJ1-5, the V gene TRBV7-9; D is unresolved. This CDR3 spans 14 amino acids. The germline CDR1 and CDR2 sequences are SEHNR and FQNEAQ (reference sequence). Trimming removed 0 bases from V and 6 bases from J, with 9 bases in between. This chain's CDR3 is CASSLAPGGQPQHF. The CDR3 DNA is TGTGCCAGCAGCTTAGCGCCTGGCGGTCAGCCCCAGCATTTT.

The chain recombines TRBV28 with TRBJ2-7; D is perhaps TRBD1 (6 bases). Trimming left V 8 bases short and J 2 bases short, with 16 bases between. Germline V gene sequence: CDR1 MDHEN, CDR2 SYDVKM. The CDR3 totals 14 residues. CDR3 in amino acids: CASAQTGTPYEQYF. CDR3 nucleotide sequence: TGTGCCAGCGCGCAAACAGGGACGCCCTACGAGCAGTACTTC.

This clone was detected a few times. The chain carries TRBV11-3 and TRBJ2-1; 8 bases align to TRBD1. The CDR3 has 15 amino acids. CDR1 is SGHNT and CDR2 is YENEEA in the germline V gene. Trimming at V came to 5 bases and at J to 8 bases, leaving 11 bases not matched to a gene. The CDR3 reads CASSRETGALDEQFF. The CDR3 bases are TGTGCCAGCAGCCGAGAGACAGGGGCCCTAGATGAGCAGTTCTTC.

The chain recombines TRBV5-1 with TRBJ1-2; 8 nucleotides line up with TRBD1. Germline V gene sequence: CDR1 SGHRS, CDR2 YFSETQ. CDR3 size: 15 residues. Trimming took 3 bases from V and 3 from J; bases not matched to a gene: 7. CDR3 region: CASSSGQGPHYGYTF. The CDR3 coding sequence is TGCGCCAGCAGCTCCGGACAGGGACCACACTATGGCTACACCTTC. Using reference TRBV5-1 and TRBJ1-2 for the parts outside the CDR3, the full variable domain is KAGVTQTPRYLIKTRGQQVTLSCSPISGHRSVSWYQQTPGQGLQFLFEYFSETQRNKGNFPGRFSGRQFSNSRSEMNVSTLELGDSALYLCASSSGQGPHYGYTFGSGTRLTVV.

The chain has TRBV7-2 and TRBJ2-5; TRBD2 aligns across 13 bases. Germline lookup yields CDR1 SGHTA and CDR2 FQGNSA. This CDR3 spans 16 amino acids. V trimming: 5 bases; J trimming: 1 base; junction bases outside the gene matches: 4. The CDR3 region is CASSPRLAGGQETQYF. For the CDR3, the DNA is TGTGCCAGCAGCCCCCGACTAGCGGGGGGCCAAGAGACCCAGTACTTC. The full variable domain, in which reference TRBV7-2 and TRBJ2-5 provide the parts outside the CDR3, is GAGVSQSPSNKVTEKGKDVELRCDPISGHTALYWYRQSLGQGLEFLIYFQGNSAPDKSGLPSDRFSAERTGGSVSTLTIQRTQQEDSAVYLCASSPRLAGGQETQYFGPGTRLLVL.

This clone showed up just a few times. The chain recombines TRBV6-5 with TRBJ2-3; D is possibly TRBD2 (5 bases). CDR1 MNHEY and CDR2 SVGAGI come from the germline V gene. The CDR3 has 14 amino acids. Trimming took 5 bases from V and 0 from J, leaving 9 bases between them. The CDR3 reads CASSRGRSTDTQYF. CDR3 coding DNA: TGTGCCAGCAGTCGCGGGCGAAGCACAGATACGCAGTATTTT.

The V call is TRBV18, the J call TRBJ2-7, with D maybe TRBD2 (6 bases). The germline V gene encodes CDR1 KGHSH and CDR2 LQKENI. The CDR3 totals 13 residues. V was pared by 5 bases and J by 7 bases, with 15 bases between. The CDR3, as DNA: TGTGCCAGCTCATTTATGGGGCGGGAAGAGCAGTACTTC. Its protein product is CASSFMGREEQYF.

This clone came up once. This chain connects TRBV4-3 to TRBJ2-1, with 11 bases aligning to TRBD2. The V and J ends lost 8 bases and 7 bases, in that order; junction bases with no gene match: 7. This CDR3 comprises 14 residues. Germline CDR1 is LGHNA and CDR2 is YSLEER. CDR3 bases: TGCGCCAGCTCCTACGGACTAGCGGGTAATGAGCAGTTCTTC. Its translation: CASSYGLAGNEQFF.

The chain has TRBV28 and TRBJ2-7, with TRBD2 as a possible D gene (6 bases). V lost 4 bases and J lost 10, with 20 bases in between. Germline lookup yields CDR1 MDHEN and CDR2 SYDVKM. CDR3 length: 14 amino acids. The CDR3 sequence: CASSSIRDSRIQYF. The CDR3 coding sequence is TGTGCCAGCAGTTCCATCCGGGACTCGCGGATTCAGTACTTC.